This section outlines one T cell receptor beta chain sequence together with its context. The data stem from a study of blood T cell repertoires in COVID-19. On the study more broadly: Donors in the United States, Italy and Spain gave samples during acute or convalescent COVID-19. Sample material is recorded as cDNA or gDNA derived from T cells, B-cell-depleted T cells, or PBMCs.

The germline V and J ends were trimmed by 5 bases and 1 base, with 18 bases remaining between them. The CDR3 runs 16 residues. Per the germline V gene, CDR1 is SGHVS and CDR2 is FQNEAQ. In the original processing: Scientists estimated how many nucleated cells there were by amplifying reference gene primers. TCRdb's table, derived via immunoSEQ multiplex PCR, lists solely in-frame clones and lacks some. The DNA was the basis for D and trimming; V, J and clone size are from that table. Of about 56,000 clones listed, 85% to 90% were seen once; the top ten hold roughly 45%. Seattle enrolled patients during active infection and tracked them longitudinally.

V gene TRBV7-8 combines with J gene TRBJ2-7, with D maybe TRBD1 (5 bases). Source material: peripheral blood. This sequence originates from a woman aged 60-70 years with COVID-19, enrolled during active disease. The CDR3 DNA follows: TGTGCCAGCAGCACCTTAGGGGCAGGTTCATCCTACGAGCAGTACTTC. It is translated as CASSTLGAGSSYEQYF.